This TCR beta chain was recorded in a study of graft-versus-host responses after intestinal transplantation. Details on this clone: Mismatch with germline at one junction end may stem from a read error.

The protocol was immunoSEQ multiplex PCR, while the TCRdb copy is restricted to in-frame clones and leaves out a portion. The sample contains about 7,000 clones, roughly 28% of which appear only once. This CDR3 has 14 amino acids. The germline V gene has CDR1 LGHNA and CDR2 YSLEER. Co-plated with 200,000 CFSE-labeled responder cells were 200,000 irradiated, violet-dye-labeled stimulator cells. This material consisted of alloreactive CD8+ T cells from a mixed lymphocyte reaction culture, taken before transplantation. Indicated subset: CFSE-low proliferating T cells sorted from approximately 6-day pre-transplant mixed lymphocyte reaction (GvH or HvG direction). The sequence was obtained from a human patient who was an organ donor for intestinal transplantation. The V and J genes are TRBV4-3 and TRBJ1-2; D gene ambiguous. For the CDR3, the DNA is TGCGCCAGCAGCCAGCCGCCAGTTACCTATGGCTACACTTTC. Translating it yields CASSQPPVTYGYTF.